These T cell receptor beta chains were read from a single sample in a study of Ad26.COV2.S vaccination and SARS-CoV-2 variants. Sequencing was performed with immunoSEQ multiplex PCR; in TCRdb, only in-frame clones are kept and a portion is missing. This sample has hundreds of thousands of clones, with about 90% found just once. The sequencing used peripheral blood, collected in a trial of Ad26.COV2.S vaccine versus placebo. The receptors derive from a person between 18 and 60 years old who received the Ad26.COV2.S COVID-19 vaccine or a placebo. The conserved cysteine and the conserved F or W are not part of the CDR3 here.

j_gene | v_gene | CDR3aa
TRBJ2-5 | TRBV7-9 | ASSSEGGAGETQY
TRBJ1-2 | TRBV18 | ASSLGTPFGYT
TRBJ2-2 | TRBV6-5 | ASSPAGANTGELF
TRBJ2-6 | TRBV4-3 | ASSQDRGTGANVLT
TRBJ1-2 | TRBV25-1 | ASSEYRAGGGYT
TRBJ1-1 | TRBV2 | ASSRGGHTEAF
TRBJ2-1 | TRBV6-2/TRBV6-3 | ASSWVAGGRNEQF
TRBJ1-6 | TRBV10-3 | AISATGDDSPLH
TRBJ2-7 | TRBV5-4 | ASRRTSGSSDEQY
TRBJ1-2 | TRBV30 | AWSPGQGRGYT
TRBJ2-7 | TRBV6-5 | ASRASGTYEQY
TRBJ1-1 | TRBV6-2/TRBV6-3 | ASSYFGGATF
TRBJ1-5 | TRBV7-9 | ASSPDGSNQPQH
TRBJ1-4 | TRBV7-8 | ASKRDRGSPNEKLF
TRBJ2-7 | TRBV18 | ASSPERTGGQEQY
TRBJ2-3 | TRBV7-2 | ASSPGQGNTDTQY
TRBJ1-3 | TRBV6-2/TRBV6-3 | ASSRTGSGNTIY
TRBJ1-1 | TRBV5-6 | ASRGQGTGYTEAF
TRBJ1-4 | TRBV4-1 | ASSQRDSEKLF
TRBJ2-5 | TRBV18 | ASSPGQGAWETQY
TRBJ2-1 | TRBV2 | ASSQTSGGYNEQF
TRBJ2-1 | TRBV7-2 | ASSLEIRQGRFYEQF
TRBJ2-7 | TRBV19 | ASKVTTSSYEQY
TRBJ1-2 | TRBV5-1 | ASSPFGTGGNYGYT
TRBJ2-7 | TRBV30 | AWSGLAPYEQY
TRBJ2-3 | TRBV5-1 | ASNREGFTDTQY
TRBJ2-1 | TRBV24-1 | ATSDPRDLYNEQF
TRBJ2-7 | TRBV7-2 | ASSTSGTKYEQY
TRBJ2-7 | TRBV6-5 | ASSYASGFSYEQY
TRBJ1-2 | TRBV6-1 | ASSDWGGNYGYT
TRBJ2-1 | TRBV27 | ASSLSGLQPYNEQF
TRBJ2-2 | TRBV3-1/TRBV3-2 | ASSQLGTGELF
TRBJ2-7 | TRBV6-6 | ASLGLYEQY
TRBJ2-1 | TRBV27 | ASSPSSGGYNEQF
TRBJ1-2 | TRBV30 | AWSGNSHGYT
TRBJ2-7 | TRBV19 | ASRPGGRYEQY
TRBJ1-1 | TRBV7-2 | ASSSFGAF
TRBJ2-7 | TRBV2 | ASTASTTYEQY
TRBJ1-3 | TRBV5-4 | ASSYDRSIGNTIY
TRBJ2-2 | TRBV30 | AWSPGNTGELF
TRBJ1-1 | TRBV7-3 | ASSSRRDRGPGMNTEAF
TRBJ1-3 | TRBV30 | AWNLRGAGNTIY
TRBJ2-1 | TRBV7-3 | ASSLFTGSYNEQF
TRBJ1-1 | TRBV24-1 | ATSDWTGNVGAF
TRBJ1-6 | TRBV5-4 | ASSSGQRSSYNSPLH
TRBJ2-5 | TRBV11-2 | ARTIAGGRETQY
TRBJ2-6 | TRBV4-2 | ASSQDGQGSSGANVLT
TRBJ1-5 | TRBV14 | ASSQELDSNQPQH
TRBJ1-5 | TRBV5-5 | ASSLDRYSNQPQH
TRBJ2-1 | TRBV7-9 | ASSLRAGSYNEQF
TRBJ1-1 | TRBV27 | ASSFSRGQSDTEAF
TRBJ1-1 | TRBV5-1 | ASSLQGDTEAF
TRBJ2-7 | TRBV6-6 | ASSPRRSGSSYEQY
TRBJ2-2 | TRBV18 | ASSPGTKTGELF
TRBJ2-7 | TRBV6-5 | ASSNGRGYEQY
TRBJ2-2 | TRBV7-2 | ASSAFRIAFTNTGELF
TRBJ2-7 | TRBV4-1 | ASRLGHGEGYEQY